This T cell receptor (beta chain) derives from a study of cytomegalovirus exposure and HLA in healthy donors. The germline CDR1 and CDR2 sequences are SGHNT and YYREEE (reference sequence). The length of the CDR3 is 14 residues. With V trimmed by 4 bases and J by 3 bases, 4 bases remained unmatched. Profiled with immunoSEQ multiplex PCR; TCRdb holds only in-frame clones, not every one. The sample lists over 200,000 clones, around 90% occurring once. This TCR came from a woman under 30 in good health and CMV-seronegative. J is TRBJ2-3 and V is TRBV5-4; TRBD2 aligns across 8 bases. Sequenced sample: PBMCs. CDR3 in amino acids: CASSPGGRTDTQYF. CDR3 coding DNA: TGTGCCAGCAGCCCGGGGGGGCGAACAGATACGCAGTATTTT. The full variable domain, rest sourced from reference TRBV5-4 and TRBJ2-3, is ETGVTQSPTHLIKTRGQQVTLRCSSQSGHNTVSWYQQALGQGPQFIFQYYREEENGRGNFPPRFSGLQFPNYSSELNVNALELDDSALYLCASSPGGRTDTQYFGPGTRLTVL.